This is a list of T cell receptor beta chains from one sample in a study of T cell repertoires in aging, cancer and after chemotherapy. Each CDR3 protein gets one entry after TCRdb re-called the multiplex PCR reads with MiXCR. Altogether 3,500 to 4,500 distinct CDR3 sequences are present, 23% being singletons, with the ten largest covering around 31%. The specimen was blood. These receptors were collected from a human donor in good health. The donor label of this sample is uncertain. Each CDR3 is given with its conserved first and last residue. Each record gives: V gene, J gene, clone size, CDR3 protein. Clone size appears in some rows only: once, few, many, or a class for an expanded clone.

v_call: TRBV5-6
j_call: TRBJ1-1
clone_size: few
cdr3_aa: CASSGQLTGTEAFF

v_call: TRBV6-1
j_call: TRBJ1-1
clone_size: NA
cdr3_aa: CASSEHRGGRTEAFF

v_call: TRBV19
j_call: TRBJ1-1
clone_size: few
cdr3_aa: CASKGFGANTEAFF

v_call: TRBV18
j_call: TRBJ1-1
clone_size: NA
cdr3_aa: CASYGGGTNTEAFF

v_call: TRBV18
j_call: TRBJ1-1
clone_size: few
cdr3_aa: CASSSGGGNTEAFF

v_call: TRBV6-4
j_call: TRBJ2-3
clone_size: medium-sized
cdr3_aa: CASSEGLASTDTQYF

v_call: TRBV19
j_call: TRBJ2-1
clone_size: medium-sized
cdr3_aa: CASSIYPLAETSEQFF

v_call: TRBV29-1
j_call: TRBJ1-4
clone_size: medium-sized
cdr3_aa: CSVVLSRGTNEKLFF

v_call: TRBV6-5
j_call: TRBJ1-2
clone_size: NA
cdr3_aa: CASSYGAGRSYGYTF

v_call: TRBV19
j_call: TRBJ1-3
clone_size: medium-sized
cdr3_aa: CATRGPLNTIYF

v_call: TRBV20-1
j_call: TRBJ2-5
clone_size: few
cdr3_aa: CSARETRTSGGRGTQYF

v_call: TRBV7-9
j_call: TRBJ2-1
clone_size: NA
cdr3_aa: CFSSFVSGRANEQFF

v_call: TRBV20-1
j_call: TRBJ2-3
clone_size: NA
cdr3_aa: CSAWVGTDTQYF

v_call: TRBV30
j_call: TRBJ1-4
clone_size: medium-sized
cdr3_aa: CAWSSRAPNEKLFF

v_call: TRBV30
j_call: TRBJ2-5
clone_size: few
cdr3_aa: CAWGVLAGLQETQYF

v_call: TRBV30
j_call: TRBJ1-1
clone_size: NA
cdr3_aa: CAFSAGSNTEAFF

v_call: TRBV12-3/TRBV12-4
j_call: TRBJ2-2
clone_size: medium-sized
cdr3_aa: CASSFLLGTGELFF

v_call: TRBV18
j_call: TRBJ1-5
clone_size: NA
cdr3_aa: CASSPLGDGNQPQHF

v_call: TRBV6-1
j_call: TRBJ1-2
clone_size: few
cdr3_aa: CASSERATYGYTF

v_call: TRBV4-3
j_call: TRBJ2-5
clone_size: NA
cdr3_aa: CASSLGEGAREQYF

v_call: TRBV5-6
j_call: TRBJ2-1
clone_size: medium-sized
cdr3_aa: CASSLEFSGRRNEQFF

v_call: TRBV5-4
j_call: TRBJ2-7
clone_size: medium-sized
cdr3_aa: CASSLGLASYEQYF

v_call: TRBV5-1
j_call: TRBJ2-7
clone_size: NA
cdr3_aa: CASRLAGGIYEQYF

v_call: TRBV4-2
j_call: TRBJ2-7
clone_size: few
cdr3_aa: CASSQEGSTGEQYF

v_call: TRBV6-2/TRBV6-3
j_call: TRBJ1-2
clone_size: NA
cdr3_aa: CASSYSALTNGYTF

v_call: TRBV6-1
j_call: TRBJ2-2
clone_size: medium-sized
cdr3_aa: CASREGHIELFF

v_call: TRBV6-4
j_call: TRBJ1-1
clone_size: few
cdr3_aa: CASKRGQGAREAFF

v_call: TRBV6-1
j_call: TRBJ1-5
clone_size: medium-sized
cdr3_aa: CASSVSGVDQPQHF

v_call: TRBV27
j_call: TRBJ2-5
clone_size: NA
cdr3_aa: CASRGAGGRETQYF

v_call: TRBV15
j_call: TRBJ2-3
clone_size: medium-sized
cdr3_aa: CATSRDQGGGDFLGTDTQYF

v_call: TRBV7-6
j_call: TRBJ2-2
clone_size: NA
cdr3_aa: CASKGIGELFF

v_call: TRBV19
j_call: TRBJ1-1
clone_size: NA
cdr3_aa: CASSLHRGDTEALF

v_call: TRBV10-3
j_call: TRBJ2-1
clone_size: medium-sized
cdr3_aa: CAIRAAGGGNEQFF

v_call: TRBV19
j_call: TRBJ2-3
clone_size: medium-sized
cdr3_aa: CASNTWGSGTQYF

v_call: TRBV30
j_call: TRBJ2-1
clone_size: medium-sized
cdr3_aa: CAWTGWNEQFF

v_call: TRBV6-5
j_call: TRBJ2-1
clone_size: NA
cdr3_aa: CASSYSPGQGNQFF

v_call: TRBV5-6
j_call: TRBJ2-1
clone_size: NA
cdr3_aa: CASSLGARFF

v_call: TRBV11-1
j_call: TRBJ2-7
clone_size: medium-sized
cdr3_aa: CASAREYEQYF

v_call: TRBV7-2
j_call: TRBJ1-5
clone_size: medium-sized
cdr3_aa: CASSLAGQRTGQPQHF

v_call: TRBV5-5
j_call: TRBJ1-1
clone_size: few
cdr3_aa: CASSLGGLENTEAFF

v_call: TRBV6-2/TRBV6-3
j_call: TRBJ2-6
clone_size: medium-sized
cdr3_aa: CASSYSGSGANVLTF

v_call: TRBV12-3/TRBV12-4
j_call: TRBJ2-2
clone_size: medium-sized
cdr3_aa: CASSSRLEGTGELFF

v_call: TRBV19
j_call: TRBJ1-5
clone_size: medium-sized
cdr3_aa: CASSPAGRDQPQHF

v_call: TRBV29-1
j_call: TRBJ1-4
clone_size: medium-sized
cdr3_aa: CSVTGGEGVTNEKLFF

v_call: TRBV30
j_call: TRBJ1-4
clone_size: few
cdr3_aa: CAWSRGTSSEKLFF